Listed below are T cell receptor beta chains from one sample, sequenced in a study of radiotherapy plus CTLA-4 blockade in lung cancer. The data were produced by immunoSEQ multiplex PCR, yet TCRdb's version contains in-frame clones alone and is incomplete. The sample consists of around 110,000 clones, 70% to 90% of them appearing once. The sample here was peripheral blood, taken from a patient treated with radiotherapy plus ipilimumab. Every receptor here comes from a human donor with non-small cell lung cancer that progressed on radiotherapy plus ipilimumab. Each CDR3 is given with its conserved first and last residue. The D gene is left open where the match is weak. A row's size may be missing; if present it is once, few, many or a size class.

J	V	size	D	DNA	CDR3
TRBJ1-1	TRBV4-2	.	.	TGTGCCAGCAGCCAAGATTTATCCGGGCCGAACACTGAAGCTTTCTTT	CASSQDLSGPNTEAFF
TRBJ1-3	TRBV19	.	TRBD1	TGTGCCAGTAGTACTGGACAGGGATCTGGAAACACCATATATTTT	CASSTGQGSGNTIYF
TRBJ2-7	TRBV30	.	TRBD2	TGTGCCTGGAGTGCTAAGGGCAGCGGGAGGGGAGACGAGCAGTACTTC	CAWSAKGSGRGDEQYF
TRBJ1-5	TRBV19	.	.	TGTGCCAGTAACCAGGGTAGGAGTCAGCCCCAGCATTTT	CASNQGRSQPQHF
TRBJ1-2	TRBV27	.	.	TGTGCCAGCAGCCGGACGCCTAACTATGGCTACACCTTC	CASSRTPNYGYTF
TRBJ2-1	TRBV2	.	.	TGTGCCAGTGAGGGAGGAGACACTCGGGGCTCCTACAATGAGCAGTTCTTC	CASEGGDTRGSYNEQFF
TRBJ2-3	TRBV29-1	.	.	TGCAGCGTTGAAAGAGTTTCGGACAACACAGATACGCAGTATTTT	CSVERVSDNTDTQYF
TRBJ2-1	TRBV5-4	.	TRBD2	TGTGCCAGCAGCTTAGAAGGGACTAGTAGGAATGAGCAGTTCTTC	CASSLEGTSRNEQFF
TRBJ2-5	TRBV29-1	.	.	TGCAGCGTGGCCTATGGCTCGAATACGGGGATCGGGGAGACCCAGTACTTC	CSVAYGSNTGIGETQYF
TRBJ2-1	TRBV18	.	.	TGTGCCAGCTCACCATTGCCCGGGTCAGATGAGCAGTTCTTC	CASSPLPGSDEQFF
TRBJ2-7	TRBV5-1	.	TRBD2	TGCGCCAGCAGAAGTAGCGGGATCTCCTACGAGCAGTACTTC	CASRSSGISYEQYF
TRBJ1-5	TRBV19	once	TRBD1	TGTGCCAGTAGAGGGGCAATTACAGGGGTCCGCAATCAGCCCCAGCATTTT	CASRGAITGVRNQPQHF
TRBJ2-1	TRBV18	.	TRBD2	TGTGCCAGCTCACAAACTAGCGCCCTCTACAATGAGCAGTTCTTC	CASSQTSALYNEQFF
TRBJ1-1	TRBV11-3	once	.	TGTGCCAGCAGCTTGAAACGGCAAATGGGTACTGAAGCTTTCTTT	CASSLKRQMGTEAFF
TRBJ1-4	TRBV19	.	TRBD1	TGTGCCAGTAGCCAGGGGGATGCAACTAATGAAAAACTGTTTTTT	CASSQGDATNEKLFF
TRBJ2-3	TRBV7-8	.	TRBD2	TGTGCCAGCAGCTTACGGCGGGAGTATGCAGATACGCAGTATTTT	CASSLRREYADTQYF
TRBJ2-1	TRBV7-3	.	.	TGTGCCAGCAGCTTAACCCGGGTTGCTGAGCAGTTCTTC	CASSLTRVAEQFF
TRBJ2-7	TRBV15	.	TRBD1	TGTGCCACCAGCCCGGGACAGGGCTACGAGCAGTACTTC	CATSPGQGYEQYF
TRBJ1-1	TRBV5-1	.	.	TGCGCCAGCAGCCGGGGGAACACCGCGAACACTGAAGCTTTCTTT	CASSRGNTANTEAFF
TRBJ1-5	TRBV18	.	.	TGTGCCAGCTCCGAGGGACCCAGCAATCAGCCCCAGCATTTT	CASSEGPSNQPQHF
TRBJ2-7	TRBV6-1	.	TRBD2	TGTGCCAGCAGTGAAGCGCCACTAGCGGGAGGATTCTACGAGCAGTACTTC	CASSEAPLAGGFYEQYF
TRBJ2-3	TRBV10-3	.	TRBD2	TGTGCAGGCGGGAGGGATGGAGATACGCAGTATTTT	CAGGRDGDTQYF
TRBJ2-7	TRBV7-8	.	TRBD2	TGTGCCACTGGGACTAGCAGCGACGAGCAGTACTTC	CATGTSSDEQYF
TRBJ1-1	TRBV7-9	.	.	TGTGCCAGCAGCTTAGACGGACAGTTTGAAGCTTTCTTT	CASSLDGQFEAFF
TRBJ1-1	TRBV29-1	.	.	TGCAGCGTTGGTGCAGGGTACACTGAAGCTTTCTTT	CSVGAGYTEAFF
TRBJ2-7	TRBV2	.	.	TGTGCCAGCAGCCCCCGGCGGGAAGCCTACGAGCAGTACTTC	CASSPRREAYEQYF
TRBJ2-5	TRBV6-1	.	.	TGTGCCAGCAAACGAACGGGAACGGAGACCCAGTACTTC	CASKRTGTETQYF
TRBJ2-1	TRBV6-4	.	.	TGTGCCAGCAGTGAGGTTGTAAGCTCCTACAATGAGCAGTTCTTC	CASSEVVSSYNEQFF
TRBJ2-1	TRBV5-4	.	.	TGTGCCAGCAGCTTGGCCAGTGGGAGCAGCGAGCAGTTCTTC	CASSLASGSSEQFF
TRBJ2-1	TRBV4-1	.	.	TGCGCCAGCAGCCGTAGCCGGGACCAGAGGGTAGATGAGCAGTTCTTC	CASSRSRDQRVDEQFF
TRBJ1-1	TRBV6-5	.	TRBD1	TGTGCCAGCAGTATCCGAAGGGGGCCCAACACTGAAGCTTTCTTT	CASSIRRGPNTEAFF
TRBJ2-2	TRBV28	.	TRBD2	TGTGCCAGCAGTTTATCCTTCCCGATAGCGGGAGGTGACACCGGGGAGCTGTTTTTT	CASSLSFPIAGGDTGELFF
TRBJ2-7	TRBV7-8	.	TRBD2	TGTGCCAGCAGCTGGGGGGGAAGGGCTTTCTACGAGCAGTACTTC	CASSWGGRAFYEQYF
TRBJ2-7	TRBV7-8	.	.	TGTGCCAGCAGCTTAAAGGGCGGCGGCATGTACGAGCAGTACTTC	CASSLKGGGMYEQYF
TRBJ1-5	TRBV18	.	.	TGTGCCAGCTCAACGTTCCAGAATCAGCCCCAGCATTTT	CASSTFQNQPQHF
TRBJ1-5	TRBV4-1	.	TRBD1	TGCGCCAGCAGCCAAACAGACAGGGCAGGTCAGCCCCAGCATTTT	CASSQTDRAGQPQHF
TRBJ2-1	TRBV11-3	.	TRBD2	TGTGCCAGCAGCTTAGGTGCTAGCGGGGTAAATGAGCAGTTCTTC	CASSLGASGVNEQFF
TRBJ1-2	TRBV6-4	.	TRBD1	TGTGCCAGCAGCCTCGACAGGGGATCTGGCTACACCTTC	CASSLDRGSGYTF
TRBJ2-1	TRBV5-1	.	.	TGCGCCAGCAGCTCCTGGTCGATTCGGGATGAGCAGTTCTTC	CASSSWSIRDEQFF
TRBJ2-5	TRBV11-2	.	.	TGTGCCAGCAGCTTATATGGGAGAGGGGAGGAGACCCAGTACTTC	CASSLYGRGEETQYF